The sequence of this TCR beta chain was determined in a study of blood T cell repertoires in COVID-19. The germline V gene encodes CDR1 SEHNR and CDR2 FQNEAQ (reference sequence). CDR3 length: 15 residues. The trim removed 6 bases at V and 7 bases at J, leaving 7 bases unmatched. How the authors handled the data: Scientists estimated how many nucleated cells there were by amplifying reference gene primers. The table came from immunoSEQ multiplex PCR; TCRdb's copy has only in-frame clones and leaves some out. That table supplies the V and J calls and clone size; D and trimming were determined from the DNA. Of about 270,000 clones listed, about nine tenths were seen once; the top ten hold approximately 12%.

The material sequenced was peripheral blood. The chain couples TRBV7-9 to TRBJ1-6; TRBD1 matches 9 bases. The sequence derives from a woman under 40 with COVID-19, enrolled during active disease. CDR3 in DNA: TGTGCCAGCAGGGGAACCGGGACAGGGAATTCACCCCTCCACTTT. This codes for CASRGTGTGNSPLHF.